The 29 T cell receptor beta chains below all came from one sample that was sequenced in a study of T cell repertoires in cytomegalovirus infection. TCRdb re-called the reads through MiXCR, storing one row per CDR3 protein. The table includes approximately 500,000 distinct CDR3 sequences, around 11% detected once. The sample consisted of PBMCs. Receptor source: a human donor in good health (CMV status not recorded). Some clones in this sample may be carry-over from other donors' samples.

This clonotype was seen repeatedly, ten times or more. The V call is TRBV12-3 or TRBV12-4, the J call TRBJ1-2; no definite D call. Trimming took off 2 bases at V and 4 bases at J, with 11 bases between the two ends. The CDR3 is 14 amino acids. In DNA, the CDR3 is TGTGCCAGCAGTTTACGTCAGGAGCGCTATGGCTACACCTTC. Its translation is CASSLRQERYGYTF.

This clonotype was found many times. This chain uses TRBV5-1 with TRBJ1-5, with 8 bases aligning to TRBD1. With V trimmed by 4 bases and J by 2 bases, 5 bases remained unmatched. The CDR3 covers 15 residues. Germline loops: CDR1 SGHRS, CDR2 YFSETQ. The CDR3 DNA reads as TGCGCCAGCAGCCCGGGACAGGCCGGCAATCAGCCCCAGCATTTT. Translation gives CASSPGQAGNQPQHF.

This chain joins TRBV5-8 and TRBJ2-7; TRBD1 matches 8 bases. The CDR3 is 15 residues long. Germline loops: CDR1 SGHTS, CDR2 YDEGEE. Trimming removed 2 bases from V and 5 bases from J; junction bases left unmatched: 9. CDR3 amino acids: CASSFSRTGIHEQYF. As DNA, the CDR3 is TGTGCCAGCAGCTTCTCTCGGACAGGGATCCACGAGCAGTACTTC.

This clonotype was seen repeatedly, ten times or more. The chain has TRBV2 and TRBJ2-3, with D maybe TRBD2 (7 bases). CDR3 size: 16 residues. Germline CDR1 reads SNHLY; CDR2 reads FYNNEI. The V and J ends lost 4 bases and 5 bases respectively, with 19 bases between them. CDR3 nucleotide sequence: TGTGCCAGCAGTGTTCGGGGGGCGATTCTTGTAGATACGCAGTATTTT. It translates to CASSVRGAILVDTQYF.

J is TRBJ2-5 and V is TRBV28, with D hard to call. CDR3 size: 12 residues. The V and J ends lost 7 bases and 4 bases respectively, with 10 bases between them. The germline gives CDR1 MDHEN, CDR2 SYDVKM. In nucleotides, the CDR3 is TGTGCCAGCAATAAAAGGGTAGAGACCCAGTACTTC. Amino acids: CASNKRVETQYF. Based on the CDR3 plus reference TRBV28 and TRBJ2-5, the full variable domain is DVKVTQSSRYLVKRTGEKVFLECVQDMDHENMFWYRQDPGLGLRLIYFSYDVKMKEKGDIPEGYSVSREKKERFSLILESASTNQTSMYLCASNKRVETQYFGPGTRLLVL.

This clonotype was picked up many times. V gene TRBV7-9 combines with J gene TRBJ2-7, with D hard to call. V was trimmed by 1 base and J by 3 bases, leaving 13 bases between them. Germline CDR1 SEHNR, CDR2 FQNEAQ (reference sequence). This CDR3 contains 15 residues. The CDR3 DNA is TGTGCCAGCAGCTTAGGGGCAGCTAGAATCTACGAGCAGTACTTC. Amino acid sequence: CASSLGAARIYEQYF.

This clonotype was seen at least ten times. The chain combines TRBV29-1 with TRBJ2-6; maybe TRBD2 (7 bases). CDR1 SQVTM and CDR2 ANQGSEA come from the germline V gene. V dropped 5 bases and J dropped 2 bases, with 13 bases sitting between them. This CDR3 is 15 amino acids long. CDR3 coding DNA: TGCAGCGTTAGGGCGGGGGCCCCTGGGGCCAACGTCCTGACTTTC. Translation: CSVRAGAPGANVLTF.

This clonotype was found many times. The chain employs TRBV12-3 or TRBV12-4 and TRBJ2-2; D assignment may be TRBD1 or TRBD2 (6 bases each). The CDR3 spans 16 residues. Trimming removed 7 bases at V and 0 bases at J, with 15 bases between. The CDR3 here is CASTRGGKANTGELFF. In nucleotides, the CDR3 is TGTGCCAGCACTAGAGGGGGGAAAGCGAACACCGGGGAGCTGTTTTTT.

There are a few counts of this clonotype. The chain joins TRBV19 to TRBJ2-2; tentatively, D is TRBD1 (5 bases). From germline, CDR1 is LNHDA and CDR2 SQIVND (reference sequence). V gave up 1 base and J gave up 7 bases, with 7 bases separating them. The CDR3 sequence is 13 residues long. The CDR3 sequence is CASSIGQGGELFF. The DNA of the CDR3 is TGTGCCAGTAGTATAGGGCAGGGCGGGGAGCTGTTTTTT.

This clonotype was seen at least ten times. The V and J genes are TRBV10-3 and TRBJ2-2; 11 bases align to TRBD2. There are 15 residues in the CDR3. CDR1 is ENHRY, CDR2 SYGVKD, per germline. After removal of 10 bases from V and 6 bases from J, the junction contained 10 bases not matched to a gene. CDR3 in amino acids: CASQPGTSGPGELFF. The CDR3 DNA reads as TGTGCCAGCCAGCCCGGGACTAGCGGTCCCGGGGAGCTGTTTTTT.

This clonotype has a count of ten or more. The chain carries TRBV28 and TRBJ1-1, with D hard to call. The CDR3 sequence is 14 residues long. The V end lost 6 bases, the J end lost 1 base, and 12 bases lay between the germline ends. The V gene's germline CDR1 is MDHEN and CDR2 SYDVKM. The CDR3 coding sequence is TGTGCCAGCAGCCCCACCCCGTCGAACACTGAAGCTTTCTTT. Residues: CASSPTPSNTEAFF.

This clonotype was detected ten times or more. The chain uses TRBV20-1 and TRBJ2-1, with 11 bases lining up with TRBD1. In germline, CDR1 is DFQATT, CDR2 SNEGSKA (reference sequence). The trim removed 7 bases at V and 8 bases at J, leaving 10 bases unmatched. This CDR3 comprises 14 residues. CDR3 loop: CSERPGQGGDEQFF. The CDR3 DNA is TGCAGTGAAAGACCGGGACAGGGGGGCGATGAGCAGTTCTTC.

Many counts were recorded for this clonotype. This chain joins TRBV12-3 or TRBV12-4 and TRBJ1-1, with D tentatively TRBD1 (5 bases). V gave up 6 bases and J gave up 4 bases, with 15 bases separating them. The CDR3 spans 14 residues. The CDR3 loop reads CASSLRSGGTEAFF. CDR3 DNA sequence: TGTGCCAGCAGCCTTAGGTCGGGGGGCACTGAAGCTTTCTTT.

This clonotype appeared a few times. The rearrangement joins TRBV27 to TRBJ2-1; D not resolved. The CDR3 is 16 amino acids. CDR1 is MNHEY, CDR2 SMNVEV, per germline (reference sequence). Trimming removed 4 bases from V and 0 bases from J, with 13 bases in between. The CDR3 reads CASSSSSRASYNEQFF. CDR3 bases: TGTGCCAGCAGTTCCTCCTCTAGGGCCTCCTACAATGAGCAGTTCTTC.

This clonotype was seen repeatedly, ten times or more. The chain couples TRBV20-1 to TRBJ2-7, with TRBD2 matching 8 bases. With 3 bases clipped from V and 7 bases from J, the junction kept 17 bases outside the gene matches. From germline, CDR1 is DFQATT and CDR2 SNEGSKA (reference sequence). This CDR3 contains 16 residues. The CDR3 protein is CSARTTLAGRSGEQYF. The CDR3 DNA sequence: TGCAGTGCTAGGACGACTTTAGCGGGGAGGAGCGGGGAGCAGTACTTC.

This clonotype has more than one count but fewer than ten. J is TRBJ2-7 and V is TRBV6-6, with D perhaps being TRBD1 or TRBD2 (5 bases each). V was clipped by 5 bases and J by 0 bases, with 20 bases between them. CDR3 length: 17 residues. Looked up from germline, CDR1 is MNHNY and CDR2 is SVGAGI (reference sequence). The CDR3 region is CASSQYIGTPSSYEQYF. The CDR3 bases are TGTGCCAGCAGTCAATATATCGGGACCCCGAGCTCCTACGAGCAGTACTTC.

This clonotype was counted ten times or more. The CDR3 DNA is TGTGCCAGCAGCCGCCCTCCCCTAGGGAGGGAGACCCAGTACTTC. Translated, it gives CASSRPPLGRETQYF. V and J are TRBV7-8 and TRBJ2-5; D is possibly TRBD2 (6 bases). Trimming took off 5 bases at V and 5 bases at J, with 18 bases between the two ends. Germline CDR1 is SGHVS and CDR2 is FQNEAQ. The CDR3 covers 15 residues.

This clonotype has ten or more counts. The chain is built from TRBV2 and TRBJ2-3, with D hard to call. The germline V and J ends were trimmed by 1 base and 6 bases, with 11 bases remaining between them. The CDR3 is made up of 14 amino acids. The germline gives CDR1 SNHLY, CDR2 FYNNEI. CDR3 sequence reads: CASSEGGSLDTQYF. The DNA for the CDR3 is TGTGCCAGCAGTGAAGGGGGAAGTTTGGATACGCAGTATTTT.

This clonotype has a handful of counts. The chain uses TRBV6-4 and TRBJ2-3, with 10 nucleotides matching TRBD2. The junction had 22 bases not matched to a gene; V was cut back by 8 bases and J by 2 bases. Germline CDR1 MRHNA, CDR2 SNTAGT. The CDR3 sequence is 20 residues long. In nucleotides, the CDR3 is TGTGCCAGCGCCTTGACCGCCCAGTCTGTACTAGCGGGGACCACAGATACGCAGTATTTT. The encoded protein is CASALTAQSVLAGTTDTQYF.

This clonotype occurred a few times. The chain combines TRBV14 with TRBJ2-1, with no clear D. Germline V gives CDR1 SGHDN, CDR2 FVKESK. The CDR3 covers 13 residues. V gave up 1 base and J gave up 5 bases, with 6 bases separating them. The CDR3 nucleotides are TGTGCCAGCAGCCAAGCTGCGGACAATGAGCAGTTCTTC. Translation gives CASSQAADNEQFF.

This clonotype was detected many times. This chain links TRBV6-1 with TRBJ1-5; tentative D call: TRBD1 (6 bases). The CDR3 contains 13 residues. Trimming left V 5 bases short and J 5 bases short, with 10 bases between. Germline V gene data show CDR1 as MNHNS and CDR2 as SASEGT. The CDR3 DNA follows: TGTGCCAGCAGTTCGGGGGGCGATCAGCCCCAGCATTTT. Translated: CASSSGGDQPQHF.

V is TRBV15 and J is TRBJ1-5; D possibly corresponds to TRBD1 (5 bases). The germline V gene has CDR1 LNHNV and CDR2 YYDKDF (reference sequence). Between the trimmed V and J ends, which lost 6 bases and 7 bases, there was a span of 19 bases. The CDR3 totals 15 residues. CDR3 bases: TGTGCCACCAGAACCGGGACCGAGCTACTACAGCCCCAGCATTTT. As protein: CATRTGTELLQPQHF.

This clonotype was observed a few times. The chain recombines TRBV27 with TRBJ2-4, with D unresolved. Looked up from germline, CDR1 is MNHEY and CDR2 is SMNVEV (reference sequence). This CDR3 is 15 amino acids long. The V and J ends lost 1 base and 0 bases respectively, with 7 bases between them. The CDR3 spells CASSLFSSAKNIQYF. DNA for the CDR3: TGTGCCAGCAGTTTATTCAGCTCAGCCAAAAACATTCAGTACTTC.

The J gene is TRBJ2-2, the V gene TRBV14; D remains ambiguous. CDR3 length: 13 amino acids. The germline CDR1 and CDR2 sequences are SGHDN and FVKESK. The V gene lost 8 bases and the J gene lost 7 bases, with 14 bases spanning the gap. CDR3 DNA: TGTGCCAGCCAGTCATTTATGAACGGGGAGCTGTTTTTT. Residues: CASQSFMNGELFF.

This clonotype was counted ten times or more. The CDR3 spells CASRSRGTYNEQFF. The DNA of the CDR3 is TGTGCCAGCCGCTCCCGGGGTACCTACAATGAGCAGTTCTTC. The chain combines TRBV7-8 with TRBJ2-1, with TRBD2 as a possible D gene (5 bases). Looked up from germline, CDR1 is SGHVS and CDR2 is FQNEAQ. This CDR3 is built from 14 residues. V shed 8 bases and J shed 2 bases, with 13 bases lying between them.

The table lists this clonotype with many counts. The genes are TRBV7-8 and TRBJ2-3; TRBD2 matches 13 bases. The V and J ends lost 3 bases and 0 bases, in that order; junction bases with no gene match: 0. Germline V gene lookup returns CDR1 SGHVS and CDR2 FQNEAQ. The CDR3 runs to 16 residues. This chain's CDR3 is CASSLTSGGSTDTQYF. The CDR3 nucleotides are TGTGCCAGCAGCTTGACTAGCGGGGGGAGCACAGATACGCAGTATTTT.

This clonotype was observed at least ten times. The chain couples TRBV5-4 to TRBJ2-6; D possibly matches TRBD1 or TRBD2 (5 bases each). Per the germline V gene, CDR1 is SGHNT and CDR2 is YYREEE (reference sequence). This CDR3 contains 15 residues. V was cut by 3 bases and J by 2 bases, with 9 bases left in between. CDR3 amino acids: CASSSVGAGANVLTF. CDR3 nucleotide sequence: TGTGCCAGCAGCTCGGTGGGGGCTGGGGCCAACGTCCTGACTTTC.

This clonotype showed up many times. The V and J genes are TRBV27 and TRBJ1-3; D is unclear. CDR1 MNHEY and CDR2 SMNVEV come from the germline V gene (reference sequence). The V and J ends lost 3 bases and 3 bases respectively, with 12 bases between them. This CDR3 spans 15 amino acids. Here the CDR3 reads CASSLAAKGGNTIYF. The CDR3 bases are TGTGCCAGCAGTTTGGCAGCAAAGGGTGGAAACACCATATATTTT.

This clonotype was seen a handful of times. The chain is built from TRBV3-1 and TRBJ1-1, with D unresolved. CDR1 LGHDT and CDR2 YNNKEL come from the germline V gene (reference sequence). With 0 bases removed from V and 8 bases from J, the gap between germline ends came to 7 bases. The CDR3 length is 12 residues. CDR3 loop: CASSQERAEAFF. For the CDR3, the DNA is TGTGCCAGCAGCCAAGAAAGGGCAGAAGCTTTCTTT. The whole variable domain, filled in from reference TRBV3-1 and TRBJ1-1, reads DTAVSQTPKYLVTQMGNDKSIKCEQNLGHDTMYWYKQDSKKFLKIMFSYNNKELIINETVPNRFSPKSPDKAHLNLHINSLELGDSAVYFCASSQERAEAFFGQGTRLTVV.